These T cell receptor beta chains were read from a single sample in a study of T cells of healthy individuals. Each CDR3 protein is one row after TCRdb ran MiXCR on the 5' RACE reads. The sample carries about 82,000 distinct CDR3 sequences, roughly 5% recorded once. These receptors were taken from a female donor in good health. CDR3s include the opening cysteine and the closing phenylalanine or tryptophan. Fields, in order: V gene, D gene, J gene, clone size, CDR3 length, CDR3 protein, CDR3 DNA. The D gene is left open where the match is weak. A row's size may be missing; if present it is once, few, many or a size class.

V gene: TRBV6-6; D gene: -; J gene: TRBJ2-1; clone size: many; CDR3 length: 11; CDR3 protein: CASSYHNEQFF; CDR3 DNA: TGTGCCAGCAGTTACCACAATGAGCAGTTCTTC
V gene: TRBV20-1; D gene: -; J gene: TRBJ1-5; clone size: -; CDR3 length: 14; CDR3 protein: CSAPGTQGNQPQHF; CDR3 DNA: TGCAGTGCTCCCGGGACCCAAGGGAATCAGCCCCAGCATTTT
V gene: TRBV19; D gene: -; J gene: TRBJ2-1; clone size: few; CDR3 length: 14; CDR3 protein: CASSILGSSNEQFF; CDR3 DNA: TGTGCCAGTAGTATATTAGGGAGTTCCAATGAGCAGTTCTTC
V gene: TRBV9; D gene: -; J gene: TRBJ2-2; clone size: -; CDR3 length: 15; CDR3 protein: CASSVRSLGTGELFF; CDR3 DNA: TGTGCCAGCAGCGTCCGAAGCCTCGGGACCGGGGAGCTGTTTTTT
V gene: TRBV29-1; D gene: TRBD1; J gene: TRBJ1-1; clone size: many; CDR3 length: 14; CDR3 protein: CSVSVTGMNTEAFF; CDR3 DNA: TGCAGCGTCTCCGTGACAGGGATGAACACTGAAGCTTTCTTT
V gene: TRBV6-2/TRBV6-3; D gene: -; J gene: TRBJ2-5; clone size: -; CDR3 length: 15; CDR3 protein: CASSYPSSVQETQYF; CDR3 DNA: TGTGCCAGCAGTTACCCGTCTAGCGTCCAAGAGACCCAGTACTTC
V gene: TRBV9; D gene: -; J gene: TRBJ2-1; clone size: -; CDR3 length: 13; CDR3 protein: CASSVQVSNEQFF; CDR3 DNA: TGTGCCAGCAGCGTACAGGTTTCTAATGAGCAGTTCTTC
V gene: TRBV29-1; D gene: -; J gene: TRBJ2-5; clone size: many; CDR3 length: 15; CDR3 protein: CSVEDGKAAGQTQYF; CDR3 DNA: TGCAGCGTTGAAGATGGGAAGGCAGCGGGTCAGACCCAGTACTTC
V gene: TRBV6-2/TRBV6-3; D gene: TRBD2; J gene: TRBJ2-1; clone size: many; CDR3 length: 16; CDR3 protein: CASRPGLSGTNNEQFF; CDR3 DNA: TGTGCCAGCAGGCCGGGTCTCAGCGGGACTAACAATGAGCAGTTCTTC
V gene: TRBV19; D gene: TRBD1; J gene: TRBJ1-5; clone size: -; CDR3 length: 16; CDR3 protein: CASSKEGTGVNQPQHF; CDR3 DNA: TGTGCCAGTAGTAAAGAAGGGACAGGAGTAAATCAGCCCCAGCATTTT
V gene: TRBV24-1; D gene: TRBD1; J gene: TRBJ2-5; clone size: many; CDR3 length: 14; CDR3 protein: CATSDPTGMETQYF; CDR3 DNA: TGTGCCACCAGTGATCCGACAGGGATGGAGACCCAGTACTTC
V gene: TRBV5-1; D gene: -; J gene: TRBJ1-1; clone size: few; CDR3 length: 14; CDR3 protein: CASSVDQGVGEAFF; CDR3 DNA: TGCGCCAGCAGCGTAGACCAGGGCGTAGGTGAAGCTTTCTTT
V gene: TRBV7-2; D gene: TRBD2; J gene: TRBJ2-3; clone size: many; CDR3 length: 17; CDR3 protein: CASSLGPAGLSTDTQYF; CDR3 DNA: TGTGCCAGCAGCTTAGGCCCAGCGGGATTAAGCACAGATACGCAGTATTTT
V gene: TRBV28; D gene: -; J gene: TRBJ2-1; clone size: many; CDR3 length: 15; CDR3 protein: CASTMGPSSYNEQFF; CDR3 DNA: TGTGCCAGCACCATGGGCCCGAGCTCCTACAATGAGCAGTTCTTC
V gene: TRBV29-1; D gene: -; J gene: TRBJ1-1; clone size: few; CDR3 length: 13; CDR3 protein: CSVVSGGRTEAFF; CDR3 DNA: TGCAGCGTTGTGTCCGGAGGGAGGACTGAAGCTTTCTTT
V gene: TRBV5-1; D gene: -; J gene: TRBJ1-2; clone size: -; CDR3 length: 16; CDR3 protein: CASSLPTTSSNYGYTF; CDR3 DNA: TGCGCCAGCAGCTTACCTACGACAAGTTCTAACTATGGCTACACCTTC